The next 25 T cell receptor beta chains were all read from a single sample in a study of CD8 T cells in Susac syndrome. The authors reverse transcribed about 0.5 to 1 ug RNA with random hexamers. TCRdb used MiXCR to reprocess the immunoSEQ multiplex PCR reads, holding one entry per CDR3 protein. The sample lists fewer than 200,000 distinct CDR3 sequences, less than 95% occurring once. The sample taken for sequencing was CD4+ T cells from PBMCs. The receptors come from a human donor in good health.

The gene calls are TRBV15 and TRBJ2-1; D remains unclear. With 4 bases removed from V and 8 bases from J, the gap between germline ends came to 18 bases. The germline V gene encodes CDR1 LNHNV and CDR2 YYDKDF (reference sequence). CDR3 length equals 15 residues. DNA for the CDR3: TGTGCCACCAGCATCCTTTCCGCCCGTGTCCATGAGCAGTTCTTC. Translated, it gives CATSILSARVHEQFF.

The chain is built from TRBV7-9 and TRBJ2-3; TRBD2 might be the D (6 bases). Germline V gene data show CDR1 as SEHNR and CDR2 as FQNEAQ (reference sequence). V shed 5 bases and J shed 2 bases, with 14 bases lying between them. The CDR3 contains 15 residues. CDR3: CASSTAGLYTDTQYF. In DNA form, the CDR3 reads TGTGCCAGCAGCACGGCGGGACTCTACACAGATACGCAGTATTTT.

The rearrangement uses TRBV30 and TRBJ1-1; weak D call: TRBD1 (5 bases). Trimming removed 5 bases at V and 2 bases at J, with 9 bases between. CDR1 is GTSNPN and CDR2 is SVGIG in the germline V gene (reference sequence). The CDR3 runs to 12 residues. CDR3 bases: TGTGCCTGGGGGGACGGTAACACTGAAGCTTTCTTT. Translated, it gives CAWGDGNTEAFF.

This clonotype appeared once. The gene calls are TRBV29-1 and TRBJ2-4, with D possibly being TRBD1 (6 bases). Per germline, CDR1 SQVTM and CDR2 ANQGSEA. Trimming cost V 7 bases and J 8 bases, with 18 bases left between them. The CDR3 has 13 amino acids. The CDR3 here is CSAVGTLPDIQYF. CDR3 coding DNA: TGCAGCGCCGTCGGGACACTCCCGGACATTCAGTACTTC.

The CDR3: CASSQTGAGNTIYF. The CDR3 DNA is TGCGCCAGCAGCCAGACAGGGGCTGGAAACACCATATATTTT. The chain is built from TRBV4-3 and TRBJ1-3; 8 bases fit TRBD1. The germline V gene encodes CDR1 LGHNA and CDR2 YSLEER. J gave up 2 bases and V 3 bases, and 0 bases lay outside the gene matches. CDR3 length equals 14 residues.

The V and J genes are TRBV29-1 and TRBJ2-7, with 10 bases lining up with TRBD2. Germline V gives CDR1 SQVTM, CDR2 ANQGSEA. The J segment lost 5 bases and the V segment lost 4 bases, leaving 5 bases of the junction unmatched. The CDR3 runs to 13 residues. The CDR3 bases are TGCAGCGTTGGGGGACTAGCGTACAACGAGCAGTACTTC. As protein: CSVGGLAYNEQYF.

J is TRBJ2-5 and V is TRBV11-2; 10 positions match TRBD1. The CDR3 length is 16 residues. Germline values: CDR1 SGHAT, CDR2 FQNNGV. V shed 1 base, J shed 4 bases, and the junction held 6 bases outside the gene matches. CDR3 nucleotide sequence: TGTGCCAGCAGCTTAGGCCCGACAGGGGGCGGAGAGACCCAGTACTTC. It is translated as CASSLGPTGGGETQYF.

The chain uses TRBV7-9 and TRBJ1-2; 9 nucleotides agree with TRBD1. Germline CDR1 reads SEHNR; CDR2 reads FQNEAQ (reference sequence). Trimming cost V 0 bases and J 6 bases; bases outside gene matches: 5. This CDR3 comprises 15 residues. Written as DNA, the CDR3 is TGTGCCAGCAGCTTAGCGACAGGGGGTGAGGATGGCTACACCTTC. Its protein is CASSLATGGEDGYTF.

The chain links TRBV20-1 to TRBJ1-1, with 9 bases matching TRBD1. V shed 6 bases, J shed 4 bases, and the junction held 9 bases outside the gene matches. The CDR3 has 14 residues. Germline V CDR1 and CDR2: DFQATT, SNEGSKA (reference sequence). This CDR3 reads CSARDRAPLTEAFF. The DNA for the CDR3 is TGCAGTGCCAGGGACAGGGCCCCTCTCACTGAAGCTTTCTTT.

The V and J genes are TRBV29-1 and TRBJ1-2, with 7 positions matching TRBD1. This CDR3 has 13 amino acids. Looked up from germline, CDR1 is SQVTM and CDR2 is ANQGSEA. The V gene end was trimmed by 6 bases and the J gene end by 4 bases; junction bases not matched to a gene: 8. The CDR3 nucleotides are TGCAGCGTGGTACGAGGGGGCCGCTATGGCTACACCTTC. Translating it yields CSVVRGGRYGYTF.

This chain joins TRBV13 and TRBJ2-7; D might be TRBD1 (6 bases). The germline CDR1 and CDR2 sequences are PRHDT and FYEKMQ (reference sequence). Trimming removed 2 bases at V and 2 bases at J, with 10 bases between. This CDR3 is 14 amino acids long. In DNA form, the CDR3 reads TGTGCCAGCAGCTTACCAGGGGCCACCTACGAGCAGTACTTC. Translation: CASSLPGATYEQYF.

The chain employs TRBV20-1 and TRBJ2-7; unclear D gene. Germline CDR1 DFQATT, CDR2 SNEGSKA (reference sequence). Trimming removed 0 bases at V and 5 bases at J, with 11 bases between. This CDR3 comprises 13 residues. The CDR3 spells CSARDPGDDEQYF. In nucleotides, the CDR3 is TGCAGTGCTAGAGACCCCGGCGATGACGAGCAGTACTTC.

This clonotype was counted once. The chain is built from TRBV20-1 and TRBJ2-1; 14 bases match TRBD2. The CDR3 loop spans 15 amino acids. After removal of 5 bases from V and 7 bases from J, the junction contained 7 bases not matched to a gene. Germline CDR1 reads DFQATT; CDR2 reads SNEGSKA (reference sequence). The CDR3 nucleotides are TGCAGTGCTCACACCGGGACTAGCGGGAGTAATGAGCAGTTCTTC. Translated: CSAHTGTSGSNEQFF.

The chain's CDR3 is CAWSGGVNEQFF. Here the CDR3 DNA reads TGTGCCTGGAGTGGCGGGGTGAATGAGCAGTTCTTC. This chain uses TRBV30 with TRBJ2-1, with a tentative D call TRBD2 (6 bases). The germline V gene has CDR1 GTSNPN and CDR2 SVGIG (reference sequence). V lost 1 base and J 7 bases, leaving 8 bases between the germline ends. The CDR3 consists of 12 residues.

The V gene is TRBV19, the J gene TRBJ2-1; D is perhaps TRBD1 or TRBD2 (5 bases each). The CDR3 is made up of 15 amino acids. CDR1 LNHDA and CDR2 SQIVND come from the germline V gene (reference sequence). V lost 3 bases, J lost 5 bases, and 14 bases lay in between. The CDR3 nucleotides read TGTGCCAGTAGTATCATGACTGGGGGAAACAATGAGCAGTTCTTC. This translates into CASSIMTGGNNEQFF.

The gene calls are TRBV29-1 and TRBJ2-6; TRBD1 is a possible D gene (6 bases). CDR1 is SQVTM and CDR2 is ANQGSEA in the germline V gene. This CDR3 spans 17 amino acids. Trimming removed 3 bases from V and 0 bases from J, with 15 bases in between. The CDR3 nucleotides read TGCAGCGTTGACCCGACAGGCCAACCCTCTGGGGCCAACGTCCTGACTTTC. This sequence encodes CSVDPTGQPSGANVLTF. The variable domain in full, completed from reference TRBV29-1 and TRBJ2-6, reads SAVISQKPSRDICQRGTSLTIQCQVDSQVTMMFWYRQQPGQSLTLIATANQGSEATYESGFVIDKFPISRPNLTFSTLTVSNMSPEDSSIYLCSVDPTGQPSGANVLTFGAGSRLTVL.

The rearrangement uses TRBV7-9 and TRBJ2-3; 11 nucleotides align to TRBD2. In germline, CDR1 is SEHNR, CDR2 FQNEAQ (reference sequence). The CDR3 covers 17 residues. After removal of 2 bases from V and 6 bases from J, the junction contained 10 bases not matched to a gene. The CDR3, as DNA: TGTGCCAGCAGCTTATTAGGAGCGGCTAGCGGGAGGGATACGCAGTATTTT. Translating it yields CASSLLGAASGRDTQYF.

In nucleotides, the CDR3 is TGTGCCAGCGGGCCCTGGGGTCAGCCCCAGCATTTT. It translates to CASGPWGQPQHF. V is TRBV28 and J is TRBJ1-5; D remains unclear. The CDR3 covers 12 residues. Trimming stripped 8 bases from V and 6 bases from J, with 11 bases between. The germline CDR1 and CDR2 sequences are MDHEN and SYDVKM.

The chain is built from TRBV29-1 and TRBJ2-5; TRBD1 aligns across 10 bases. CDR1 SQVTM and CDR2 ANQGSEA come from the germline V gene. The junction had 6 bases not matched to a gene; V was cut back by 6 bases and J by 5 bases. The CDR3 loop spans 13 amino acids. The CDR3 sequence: CSVVGTGEETQYF. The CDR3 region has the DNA TGCAGCGTCGTGGGGACAGGGGAGGAGACCCAGTACTTC.

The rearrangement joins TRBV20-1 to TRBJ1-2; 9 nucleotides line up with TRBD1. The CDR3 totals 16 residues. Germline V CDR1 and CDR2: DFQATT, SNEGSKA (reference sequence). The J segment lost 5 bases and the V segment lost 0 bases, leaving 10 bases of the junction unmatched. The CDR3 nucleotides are TGCAGTGCTAGAGATGCCCGGACAGGGGAGGGGTATGGCTACACCTTC. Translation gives CSARDARTGEGYGYTF.

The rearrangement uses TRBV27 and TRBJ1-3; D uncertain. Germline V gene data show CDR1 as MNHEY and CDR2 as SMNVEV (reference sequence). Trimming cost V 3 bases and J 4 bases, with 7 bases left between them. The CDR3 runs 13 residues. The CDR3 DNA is TGTGCCAGCAGTTTGGCAGAAGGAAACACCATATATTTT. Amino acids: CASSLAEGNTIYF.

The CDR3 sequence is CASSYQSSNYEQYF. The CDR3 DNA reads as TGTGCCAGCAGCTACCAATCCAGCAACTACGAGCAGTACTTC. V and J are TRBV7-2 and TRBJ2-7; no clear D gene. Germline V lookup: CDR1 SGHTA, CDR2 FQGNSA. The CDR3 spans 14 residues. V was trimmed by 4 bases and J by 3 bases, leaving 13 bases between them.

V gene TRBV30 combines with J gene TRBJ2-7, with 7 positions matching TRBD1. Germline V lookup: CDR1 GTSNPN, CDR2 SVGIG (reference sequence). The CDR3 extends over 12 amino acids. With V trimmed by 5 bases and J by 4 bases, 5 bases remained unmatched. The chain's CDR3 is CAWSYRGYEQYF. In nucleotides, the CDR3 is TGTGCCTGGTCTTACAGGGGATACGAGCAGTACTTC. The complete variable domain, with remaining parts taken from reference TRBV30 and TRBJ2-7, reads SQTIHQWPATLVQPVGSPLSLECTVEGTSNPNLYWYRQAAGRGLQLLFYSVGIGQISSEVPQNLSASRPQDRQFILSSKKLLLSDSGFYLCAWSYRGYEQYFGPGTRLTVT.

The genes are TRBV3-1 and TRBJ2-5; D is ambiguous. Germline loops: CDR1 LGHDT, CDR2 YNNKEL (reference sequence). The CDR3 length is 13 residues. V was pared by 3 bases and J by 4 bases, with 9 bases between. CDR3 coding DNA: TGTGCCAGCAGCCACCGAAGTGCAGAGACCCAGTACTTC. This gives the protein CASSHRSAETQYF.

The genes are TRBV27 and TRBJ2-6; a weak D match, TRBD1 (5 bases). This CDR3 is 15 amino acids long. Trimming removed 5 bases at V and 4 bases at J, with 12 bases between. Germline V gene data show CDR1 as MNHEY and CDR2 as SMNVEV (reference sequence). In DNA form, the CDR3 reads TGTGCCAGCAGTGATACAGGCTCCGGGGCCAACGTCCTGACTTTC. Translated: CASSDTGSGANVLTF.